This TCR beta chain was sequenced for a study of post-analysis software for immune sequencing data. Unique molecular identifiers were built into the TCR beta cDNA libraries. When about 0.95 to 10 million T cells were used, they gave roughly 500,000 cDNA molecules. TCRdb recomputed calls from the PCR reads with MiXCR, one row per CDR3 protein. The table shows about 500,000 distinct CDR3 sequences, with 40% to 55% occurring only once. The receptor's source is a girl aged 10-17 years with multiple sclerosis. Sequencing was performed on blood.

The CDR3 spells CASSSYPGDYGYTF. DNA for the CDR3: TGTGCCAGCAGTTCCTACCCGGGGGACTATGGCTACACCTTC. The gene calls are TRBV6-5 and TRBJ1-2, with a possible D match to TRBD1 (5 bases). Germline V gene sequence: CDR1 MNHEY, CDR2 SVGAGI. Trimming stripped 4 bases from V and 3 bases from J, with 12 bases between. This CDR3 region has 14 residues.